This T cell receptor beta chain appears in the sequencing data of a study of T cell responses to AZD1222 COVID-19 vaccine. Notes on the study in general: Along spike, vaccine-associated CD4 TCRs were found throughout, with dominance at 160-218 and 743-854. Spike-specific TCRs gained breadth and depth after people received two AZD1222 doses. Clonal diversity may have been underestimated, and the donors were mostly white British, with more females than males. Nearly half of spike-specific TCRs reportedly target unmutated variant regions.

About this clone: What it binds is not known.

Sequenced by immunoSEQ multiplex PCR; TCRdb stores in-frame clones only, minus some. Found here are 130,000 to 150,000 clones, roughly 94% of them singletons; the top ten hold approximately 2.1%. With 6 bases removed from V and 6 bases from J, the gap between germline ends came to 12 bases. This CDR3 has 11 amino acids. The germline CDR1 and CDR2 sequences are DFQATT and SNEGSKA (reference sequence). This chain links TRBV20-1 with TRBJ2-7, with D possibly TRBD2 on 5 matching bases. This receptor was obtained from an adult in good health. Sample: peripheral blood, taken on day 0 of AZD1222 vaccination. The CDR3 DNA sequence: TGCAGTGCGCTAGAGGAGGCCGAGCAGTACTTC. Its protein product is CSALEEAEQYF.